This TCR beta chain comes out of a study of blood T cell repertoires in COVID-19. Study in general: The origin of the acute and convalescent COVID-19 samples was the United States, Italy and Spain. Sources were T cells, B-cell-depleted T cells, or PBMCs; the material itself was cDNA or gDNA.

In the authors' methods: Nucleated cell number was recorded as an estimate derived from reference gene primer amplification. Libraries were prepared by immunoSEQ multiplex PCR; TCRdb keeps only in-frame clonotypes and omits some of them. That table gives V, J and clone size, and the DNA gave D and trimming. Here the sample spans fewer than 250,000 clones, about four fifths being singletons. Germline assignment: CDR1 SEHNR and CDR2 FQNEAQ (reference sequence). The CDR3 has 13 amino acids. V was shortened by 3 bases and J by 3 bases, with 8 bases between the two germline ends. The material sequenced was peripheral blood. The chain has TRBV7-9 and TRBJ1-1; D might be TRBD1 (5 bases). The receptor was derived from a woman aged 40 to 50 with active or convalescent COVID-19. The CDR3 sequence: CASSFAGHTEAFF. The CDR3 DNA reads as TGTGCCAGCAGCTTTGCAGGGCACACTGAAGCTTTCTTT.